Following are 27 T cell receptor beta chains from one sample sequenced in a study of blood T cell repertoires in COVID-19. Some clones are missing from TCRdb's copy, which holds only in-frame ones; the method was immunoSEQ multiplex PCR. The sample records 150,000 to 200,000 clones, around 86% being singletons. Input material: peripheral blood. These receptors all come from a young man with acute or convalescent COVID-19.

V usage is TRBV7-8 and J usage is TRBJ1-4; D possibly corresponds to TRBD1 (6 bases). This CDR3 region has 15 residues. Trimming cost V 0 bases and J 7 bases, with 12 bases left between them. From germline, CDR1 is SGHVS and CDR2 FQNEAQ. CDR3 bases: TGTGCCAGCAGCTTAGCCCCAGGGGAAGGTGAAAAACTGTTTTTT. Amino acids: CASSLAPGEGEKLFF. The full variable domain, its missing parts supplied by reference TRBV7-8 and TRBJ1-4, is GAGVSQSPRYKVAKRGQDVALRCDPISGHVSLFWYQQALGQGPEFLTYFQNEAQLDKSGLPSDRFFAERPEGSVSTLKIQRTQQEDSAVYLCASSLAPGEGEKLFFGSGTQLSVL.

The V and J genes are TRBV7-9 and TRBJ2-3, with no clear D. The V gene's germline CDR1 is SEHNR and CDR2 FQNEAQ (reference sequence). Trimming cost V 1 base and J 6 bases, with 11 bases left between them. CDR3 size: 14 residues. The chain's CDR3 is CASSLVTAADTQYF. The CDR3 nucleotides are TGTGCCAGCAGCTTAGTTACAGCCGCGGATACGCAGTATTTT. Drawing the rest from reference TRBV7-9 and TRBJ2-3, the complete variable domain is DTGVSQNPRHKITKRGQNVTFRCDPISEHNRLYWYRQTLGQGPEFLTYFQNEAQLEKSRLLSDRFSAERPKGSFSTLEIQRTEQGDSAMYLCASSLVTAADTQYFGPGTRLTVL.

V is TRBV5-5 and J is TRBJ2-1, with D possibly matching TRBD1 (6 bases). Germline V CDR1 and CDR2: SGHKS, YYEKEE (reference sequence). Trimming pared 4 bases from V and 8 bases from J, leaving 10 bases between. This CDR3 has 12 amino acids. The chain's CDR3 is CASSNRVHEQFF. DNA for the CDR3: TGTGCCAGCAGCAACAGGGTCCATGAGCAGTTCTTC.

The chain recombines TRBV18 with TRBJ1-5, with D unresolved. Germline lookup yields CDR1 KGHSH and CDR2 LQKENI. Deletions cut 4 bases from V and 7 bases from J, with 17 bases between. This CDR3 comprises 15 residues. The CDR3 loop reads CASSQGLREGQPQHF. CDR3 coding DNA: TGTGCCAGCTCACAAGGATTGCGGGAAGGACAGCCCCAGCATTTT.

This clone was seen only a few times. V is TRBV7-2 and J is TRBJ1-1; possible D gene TRBD1, 6 bases. With 5 bases removed from V and 5 bases from J, the gap between germline ends came to 18 bases. The germline gives CDR1 SGHTA, CDR2 FQGNSA. The CDR3 loop spans 15 amino acids. The CDR3 spells CASSVNREMTTEAFF. DNA of the CDR3: TGTGCCAGCAGCGTAAACAGGGAAATGACTACTGAAGCTTTCTTT.

The rearrangement uses TRBV2 and TRBJ2-5; 13 positions agree with TRBD2. CDR3 size: 14 residues. Germline V gives CDR1 SNHLY, CDR2 FYNNEI. With V trimmed by 9 bases and J by 4 bases, 5 bases remained unmatched. The CDR3 here is CASELAGGIETQYF. The CDR3 DNA follows: TGTGCCAGTGAACTAGCGGGGGGGATAGAGACCCAGTACTTC.

This clone occurred a few times. The chain is built from TRBV7-2 and TRBJ1-3, with a possible D match to TRBD1 (5 bases). Germline V gene sequence: CDR1 SGHTA, CDR2 FQGNSA. The CDR3 extends over 14 amino acids. V was cut by 8 bases and J by 0 bases, with 11 bases left in between. Written as DNA, the CDR3 is TGTGCCAGCGGGAGGGGCGGCTCTGGAAACACCATATATTTT. Its protein is CASGRGGSGNTIYF.

This chain connects TRBV18 to TRBJ2-7; 7 bases fit TRBD1. With 3 bases clipped from V and 5 bases from J, the junction kept 7 bases outside the gene matches. Germline values: CDR1 KGHSH, CDR2 LQKENI. The CDR3 totals 14 residues. CDR3 sequence reads: CASSPATGSHEQYV. The DNA of the CDR3 is TGTGCCAGCTCACCCGCGACAGGGTCCCACGAGCAGTACGTC.

The rearrangement uses TRBV6-4 and TRBJ2-3; 7 bases match TRBD1. Trimming removed 6 bases from V and 4 bases from J; junction bases left unmatched: 7. This CDR3 contains 14 residues. In germline, CDR1 is MRHNA, CDR2 SNTAGT. CDR3 loop: CASSLSQGADTQYF. DNA for the CDR3: TGTGCCAGCAGCCTGTCGCAGGGGGCAGATACGCAGTATTTT.

CDR3 bases: TGTGCCAGCAGCTACAGGGTAAACACTGAAGCTTTCTTT. Its translation: CASSYRVNTEAFF. The V call is TRBV5-6, the J call TRBJ1-1; weak D call: TRBD1 (6 bases). V shed 3 bases and J shed 2 bases, with 8 bases lying between them. The CDR3 spans 13 residues. Germline V CDR1 and CDR2: SGHDT, YYEEEE.

The chain employs TRBV6-1 and TRBJ1-6, with D possibly TRBD1 on 5 matching bases. CDR3 size: 18 residues. CDR1 MNHNS and CDR2 SASEGT come from the germline V gene. V lost 2 bases and J lost 0, with 14 bases in between. The CDR3 DNA follows: TGTGCCAGCAGTGAAACATTGTCGGGGGGCTCCTATAATTCACCCCTCCACTTT. This sequence encodes CASSETLSGGSYNSPLHF.

In this sample, this clone turned up a few times. The chain couples TRBV29-1 to TRBJ1-2; 8 bases agree with TRBD1. The CDR3 runs 15 residues. Unmatched junction bases numbered 10, after V lost 6 bases and J lost 1 base. Per germline, CDR1 SQVTM and CDR2 ANQGSEA. CDR3 DNA sequence: TGCAGCGTGAACCTTGGGACAGGCGATAACTATGGCTACACCTTC. Its protein is CSVNLGTGDNYGYTF.

The chain couples TRBV30 to TRBJ1-1, with a possible D match to TRBD1 (5 bases). The CDR3 has 12 amino acids. CDR1 is GTSNPN, CDR2 SVGIG, per germline (reference sequence). V was trimmed by 3 bases and J by 1 base, leaving 6 bases between them. The CDR3: CAWRDKNTEAFF. CDR3 nucleotide sequence: TGTGCCTGGAGGGACAAGAACACTGAAGCTTTCTTT.

This clone showed up just a few times. The chain recombines TRBV5-1 with TRBJ1-2; 7 bases are a match to TRBD1. The V segment lost 0 bases and the J segment 4 bases; nucleotides outside the gene matches: 6. The CDR3 has 15 amino acids. Germline V lookup: CDR1 SGHRS, CDR2 YFSETQ. The CDR3 nucleotides read TGCGCCAGCAGCTTGGTACCAGGGGGAGGCTATGGCTACACCTTC. This sequence encodes CASSLVPGGGYGYTF. Filled out from reference TRBV5-1 and TRBJ1-2, the complete variable domain reads KAGVTQTPRYLIKTRGQQVTLSCSPISGHRSVSWYQQTPGQGLQFLFEYFSETQRNKGNFPGRFSGRQFSNSRSEMNVSTLELGDSALYLCASSLVPGGGYGYTFGSGTRLTVV.

V gene TRBV5-1 combines with J gene TRBJ1-6, with TRBD1 matching 9 bases. Per germline, CDR1 SGHRS and CDR2 YFSETQ. This CDR3 has 15 amino acids. After removal of 4 bases from V and 9 bases from J, the junction contained 8 bases not matched to a gene. The CDR3 nucleotides read TGCGCCAGCAGCGACCGGACAGGGGTCGTTTCACCCCTCCACTTT. Translated, it gives CASSDRTGVVSPLHF.

This clone appeared a single time. The V call is TRBV6-5, the J call TRBJ1-2; no firm D call. The germline V gene encodes CDR1 MNHEY and CDR2 SVGAGI. The length of the CDR3 is 15 residues. Trimming took 8 bases from V and 3 from J, leaving 19 bases between them. The CDR3 loop is CASALSYDVYYGYTF. CDR3 coding DNA: TGTGCCAGCGCCCTATCGTACGATGTTTACTATGGCTACACCTTC.

The rearrangement joins TRBV6-6 to TRBJ1-2; the D is unclear. V lost 7 bases to trimming and J lost 0 bases, with 9 bases between them. The CDR3 has 13 residues. The germline CDR1 and CDR2 sequences are MNHNY and SVGAGI (reference sequence). Here the CDR3 reads CASTERPNYGYTF. In DNA form, the CDR3 reads TGTGCCAGCACGGAGCGACCTAACTATGGCTACACCTTC.

The sample holds one count of this clone. The rearrangement links TRBV27 to TRBJ1-1; no reliable D call. Germline values: CDR1 MNHEY, CDR2 SMNVEV (reference sequence). The CDR3 contains 15 residues. Trimming took 3 bases from V and 1 from J, leaving 12 bases between them. CDR3: CASSFGNRKNTEAFF. DNA of the CDR3: TGTGCCAGCAGTTTCGGCAACAGAAAGAACACTGAAGCTTTCTTT.

The J gene is TRBJ2-5, the V gene TRBV7-9, with D perhaps matching TRBD2 (6 bases). CDR1 and CDR2 from the germline V gene are SEHNR and FQNEAQ (reference sequence). The CDR3 extends over 17 amino acids. V was shortened by 5 bases and J by 1 base, with 20 bases between the two germline ends. The CDR3 bases are TGTGCCAGCAGCCCGAAACGTTATAGCGGTCGCCAAGAGACCCAGTACTTC. Translation gives CASSPKRYSGRQETQYF.

This clone was seen only a few times. This chain connects TRBV10-2 to TRBJ2-7; TRBD1 matches 7 bases. The CDR3 length is 14 residues. Trimming cost V 8 bases and J 1 base; bases outside gene matches: 8. Germline CDR1 and CDR2: WSHSY and SAAADI. The CDR3 DNA reads TGCGCCAGCGGAGACAGGGCACTATCCTACGAGCAGTACGTC. Translated, it gives CASGDRALSYEQYV.

The rearrangement uses TRBV11-3 and TRBJ2-2; 7 bases map to TRBD1. J lost 6 bases, V lost 3 bases, and 4 bases had no gene match. CDR1 is SGHNT and CDR2 is YENEEA in the germline V gene. The CDR3 is 14 amino acids. CDR3 in amino acids: CASSFRQGAGELFF. The CDR3 DNA sequence: TGTGCCAGCAGCTTTAGGCAGGGGGCCGGGGAGCTGTTTTTT.

The V call is TRBV6-5, the J call TRBJ2-1; TRBD1 is a possible D gene (5 bases). V lost 0 bases to trimming and J lost 3 bases, with 9 bases between them. The CDR3 sequence is 15 residues long. CDR1 is MNHEY, CDR2 SVGAGI, per germline. The CDR3 nucleotides are TGTGCCAGCAGTTACTCCGACAGTTACTACAATGAGCAGTTCTTC. It codes for CASSYSDSYYNEQFF.

This chain connects TRBV28 to TRBJ2-7; D remains unclear. V lost 6 bases to trimming and J lost 0 bases, with 9 bases between them. From germline, CDR1 is MDHEN and CDR2 SYDVKM. The CDR3 extends over 13 amino acids. The CDR3 coding sequence is TGTGCCAGCAGAAATGCGATCTCCTACGAGCAGTACGTC. It encodes CASRNAISYEQYV.

This clone was recorded a few times. V is TRBV20-1 and J is TRBJ1-2, with D hard to call. CDR1 is DFQATT and CDR2 is SNEGSKA in the germline V gene (reference sequence). This CDR3 comprises 10 residues. V was pared by 5 bases and J by 2 bases, with 3 bases between. The CDR3 spells CSALNYGYTF. The CDR3 coding sequence is TGCAGTGCTCTAAACTATGGCTACACCTTC.

The rearrangement joins TRBV12-5 to TRBJ2-7, with 11 bases lining up with TRBD2. Germline CDR1 and CDR2: LGHNT and FRNRAP. This CDR3 is built from 14 residues. Trimming at V came to 7 bases and at J to 5 bases, leaving 7 bases not matched to a gene. This chain's CDR3 is CASATTSGGNEQYV. CDR3 sequence (DNA): TGTGCTAGTGCTACTACTAGCGGGGGAAACGAGCAGTACGTC.

This clone was recorded once. The gene calls are TRBV12-3 or TRBV12-4 and TRBJ1-1, with 8 bases identical to TRBD1. The CDR3 extends over 13 amino acids. The trim removed 3 bases at V and 7 bases at J, leaving 4 bases unmatched. CDR3 nucleotide sequence: TGTGCCAGCAGTTTTTACGGACAGGGTGAAGCTTTCTTT. Translated: CASSFYGQGEAFF.

This clone was observed a single time. V gene TRBV6-5 combines with J gene TRBJ1-2, with D possibly being TRBD1 (6 bases). This CDR3 comprises 15 residues. Germline V lookup: CDR1 MNHEY, CDR2 SVGAGI. V gave up 0 bases and J gave up 0 bases, with 8 bases separating them. CDR3 protein: CASSYSGAANYGYTF. As DNA, the CDR3 is TGTGCCAGCAGTTACTCGGGGGCAGCTAACTATGGCTACACCTTC.